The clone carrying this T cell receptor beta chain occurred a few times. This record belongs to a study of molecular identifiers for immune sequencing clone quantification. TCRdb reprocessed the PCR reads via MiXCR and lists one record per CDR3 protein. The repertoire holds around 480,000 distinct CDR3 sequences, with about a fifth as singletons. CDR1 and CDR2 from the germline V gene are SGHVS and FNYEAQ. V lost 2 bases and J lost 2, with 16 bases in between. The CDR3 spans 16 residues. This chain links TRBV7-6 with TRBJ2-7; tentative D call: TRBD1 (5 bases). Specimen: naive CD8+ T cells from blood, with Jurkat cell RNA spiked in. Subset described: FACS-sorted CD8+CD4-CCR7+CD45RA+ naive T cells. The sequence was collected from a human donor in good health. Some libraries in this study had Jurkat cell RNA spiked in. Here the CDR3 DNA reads TGTGCCAGCAGCTTAAGTTTTAGGGGTTCGACCTACGAGCAGTACTTC. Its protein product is CASSLSFRGSTYEQYF.